These 28 T cell receptor beta chains originate from one sample sequenced in a study of long-term antiretroviral therapy in people with HIV. The assay, immunoSEQ v3.0, was run at survey level. Generated by immunoSEQ multiplex PCR, the TCRdb table keeps only in-frame clones and is missing some. The sample carries some 17,000 clones, around 84% recorded once. Sequenced here: unsorted PBMCs, sampled 0.1 years after starting antiretroviral therapy. The receptors originated from a man aged 18 to 35 with HIV.

The rearrangement joins TRBV30 to TRBJ1-4; D uncertain. Trimming shortened V by 2 bases and J by 5 bases, and 9 bases separated the two germline ends. CDR1 and CDR2 from the germline V gene are GTSNPN and SVGIG (reference sequence). The CDR3 has 13 residues. The CDR3 reads CAWSPRPNEKLFF. The CDR3, as DNA: TGTGCCTGGAGTCCCCGGCCCAATGAAAAACTGTTTTTT.

The rearrangement links TRBV2 to TRBJ2-7; maybe TRBD2 (6 bases). The CDR3 covers 15 residues. Trimming pared 7 bases from V and 5 bases from J, leaving 21 bases between. Germline CDR1 reads SNHLY; CDR2 reads FYNNEI. CDR3 sequence (DNA): TGTGCCAGCACCACCGGACCGGGACTCGAAAACGAGCAGTACTTC. Protein product: CASTTGPGLENEQYF.

The count of this clone is one. The CDR3 sequence is CASSQVSGGATDTQYF. For the CDR3, the DNA is TGTGCCAGCAGCCAGGTTAGCGGGGGGGCCACAGATACGCAGTATTTT. The V gene is TRBV4-2, the J gene TRBJ2-3; 11 bases are shared with TRBD2. Germline CDR1 reads LGHNA; CDR2 reads YNFKEQ. CDR3 length: 16 amino acids. Unmatched junction bases numbered 4, after V lost 3 bases and J lost 2 bases.

This clone was seen a single time. The chain couples TRBV5-1 to TRBJ2-1; D might be TRBD1 or TRBD2, each matching 6 bases. The CDR3 contains 13 residues. Looked up from germline, CDR1 is SGHRS and CDR2 is YFSETQ. The ends were cut back, 2 bases at V and 9 bases at J, with 12 bases in the middle. Here the CDR3 reads CASSFGGRTEQFF. The CDR3 nucleotides are TGCGCCAGCAGCTTTGGGGGGCGCACTGAGCAGTTCTTC.

The gene calls are TRBV25-1 and TRBJ2-5; the match to TRBD2 covers 7 bases. CDR3 size: 15 residues. The V segment lost 6 bases and the J segment 1 base; nucleotides outside the gene matches: 8. CDR1 and CDR2 from the germline V gene are MGHDK and SYGVNS. The DNA for the CDR3 is TGTGCCAGCAGCATCGCTAGCGGAGGCCAAGAGACCCAGTACTTC. Translated, it gives CASSIASGGQETQYF.

The V and J genes are TRBV6-1 and TRBJ1-1; D unclear. Trimming pared 4 bases from V and 8 bases from J, leaving 8 bases between. The CDR3 contains 11 residues. The germline V gene encodes CDR1 MNHNS and CDR2 SASEGT. The CDR3, as DNA: TGTGCCAGCAGTGGCCGGTCAGAAGCTTTCTTT. It yields the protein CASSGRSEAFF.

This rearrangement joins TRBV9 to TRBJ2-1; the D call may be TRBD1 or TRBD2 (6 bases each). The CDR3 covers 16 residues. The V and J ends lost 0 bases and 10 bases respectively, with 20 bases between them. Germline values: CDR1 SGDLS, CDR2 YYNGEE. The CDR3 DNA reads TGTGCCAGCAGCGTAGAGGGGGGCCCGACCCTTTTGGAGCAGTTCTTC. It yields the protein CASSVEGGPTLLEQFF.

For the CDR3, the DNA is TGTGCCAGCAGTGCCGGGTTTGACGAAAAACTGTTTTTT. It translates to CASSAGFDEKLFF. This chain uses TRBV25-1 with TRBJ1-4; the D is unclear. The CDR3 sequence is 13 residues long. The V end was cut by 4 bases, the J end by 8 bases, with 11 bases between. Germline CDR1 reads MGHDK; CDR2 reads SYGVNS.

The chain joins TRBV29-1 to TRBJ1-2, with D perhaps TRBD1 (6 bases). V lost 7 bases and J 8 bases, leaving 20 bases between the germline ends. CDR1 SQVTM and CDR2 ANQGSEA come from the germline V gene. The CDR3 spans 13 residues. The CDR3 coding sequence is TGCAGCGCCTGGACAGCGGAGGGTAGAGGCTACACCTTC. This encodes CSAWTAEGRGYTF. Full variable domain (missing parts from reference TRBV29-1 and TRBJ1-2): SAVISQKPSRDICQRGTSLTIQCQVDSQVTMMFWYRQQPGQSLTLIATANQGSEATYESGFVIDKFPISRPNLTFSTLTVSNMSPEDSSIYLCSAWTAEGRGYTFGSGTRLTVV.

This clone was counted once. The chain has TRBV5-1 and TRBJ2-7; D tentatively reads TRBD1 or TRBD2 (5 bases each). This CDR3 contains 15 residues. Deletions cut 4 bases from V and 2 bases from J, with 16 bases between. Germline V gene sequence: CDR1 SGHRS, CDR2 YFSETQ. CDR3 in amino acids: CASSPTGTDAYEQYF. The CDR3 nucleotides read TGCGCCAGCAGCCCCACCGGGACGGATGCCTACGAGCAGTACTTC.

The chain employs TRBV11-2 and TRBJ2-7; D is undetermined. Per the germline V gene, CDR1 is SGHAT and CDR2 is FQNNGV. The CDR3 runs to 12 residues. The V end lost 5 bases, the J end lost 3 bases, and 8 bases lay between the germline ends. Here the CDR3 reads CASSPQDYEQYF. Here the CDR3 DNA reads TGTGCCAGCAGCCCCCAGGACTACGAGCAGTACTTC.

Concerning this clone itself: This same CDR3 is encoded by further DNA sequences in the sample. The J gene is TRBJ1-1, the V gene TRBV5-1; TRBD1 is a possible D gene (5 bases). The V and J ends lost 0 bases and 3 bases respectively, with 12 bases between them. Germline V gives CDR1 SGHRS, CDR2 YFSETQ. This CDR3 is built from 15 residues. CDR3 in amino acids: CASSLATGVDTEAFF. Here the CDR3 DNA reads TGCGCCAGCAGCTTGGCCACGGGGGTGGACACTGAAGCTTTCTTT.

The V gene is TRBV6-5, the J gene TRBJ1-5; 8 bases are a match to TRBD1. Trimming took 5 bases from V and 2 from J; bases not matched to a gene: 2. This CDR3 spans 14 amino acids. Germline V gene data show CDR1 as MNHEY and CDR2 as SVGAGI. CDR3 loop: CASSQQGGNQPQHF. CDR3 in DNA: TGTGCCAGCAGTCAACAGGGGGGCAATCAGCCCCAGCATTTT.

This chain connects TRBV5-6 to TRBJ1-2, with a possible D match to TRBD1 (6 bases). V lost 3 bases, J lost 1 base, and 13 bases lay in between. CDR1 SGHDT and CDR2 YYEEEE come from the germline V gene. This CDR3 is built from 15 residues. The CDR3 reads CASSSSTGGNYGYTF. CDR3 bases: TGTGCCAGCAGCTCCTCGACAGGAGGTAACTATGGCTACACCTTC.

The genes are TRBV5-1 and TRBJ1-1; D perhaps matches TRBD1 (6 bases). Germline CDR1 is SGHRS and CDR2 is YFSETQ. Trimming pared 0 bases from V and 6 bases from J, leaving 15 bases between. CDR3 length: 15 residues. The CDR3 is CASSLAGGRTSEAFF. For the CDR3, the DNA is TGCGCCAGCAGCTTGGCCGGGGGGCGAACTTCTGAAGCTTTCTTT.

The V call is TRBV4-2, the J call TRBJ2-7; 13 bases agree with TRBD2. V shed 2 bases, J shed 4 bases, and the junction held 2 bases outside the gene matches. CDR3 length: 15 residues. Germline V gene sequence: CDR1 LGHNA, CDR2 YNFKEQ. The CDR3 DNA is TGTGCCAGCAGCCAATGGACTAGCGGGAGTTACGAGCAGTACTTC. Translated, it gives CASSQWTSGSYEQYF.

The chain recombines TRBV7-9 with TRBJ2-7; D is perhaps TRBD2 (7 bases). The CDR3 consists of 13 residues. Trimming stripped 2 bases from V and 5 bases from J, with 10 bases between. Germline assignment: CDR1 SEHNR and CDR2 FQNEAQ (reference sequence). CDR3 amino acids: CASSLTGGHEQYF. The CDR3 DNA sequence: TGTGCCAGCAGCTTAACCGGGGGGCACGAGCAGTACTTC.

The CDR3 protein is CGGGGANVLTF. The CDR3 DNA is TGCGGCGGGGGAGGGGCCAACGTCCTGACTTTC. The chain employs TRBV20-1 and TRBJ2-6; 7 nucleotides agree with TRBD2. Germline CDR1 DFQATT, CDR2 SNEGSKA (reference sequence). The CDR3 is 11 amino acids.

This rearrangement joins TRBV2 to TRBJ1-3, with D possibly being TRBD1 (5 bases). V was clipped by 7 bases and J by 3 bases, with 10 bases between them. The CDR3 contains 13 residues. CDR1 and CDR2 (germline): SNHLY, FYNNEI. This chain's CDR3 is CASKGFGGNTIYF. The CDR3 DNA is TGTGCCAGCAAGGGGTTCGGTGGAAACACCATATATTTT.

J is TRBJ1-1 and V is TRBV5-1; the D is unclear. Germline V gene lookup returns CDR1 SGHRS and CDR2 YFSETQ. The CDR3 has 14 residues. With 1 base removed from V and 1 base from J, the gap between germline ends came to 8 bases. The DNA of the CDR3 is TGCGCCAGCAGCTTGAAGGGCGAGAACACTGAAGCTTTCTTT. Protein sequence: CASSLKGENTEAFF.

The chain employs TRBV2 and TRBJ2-7, with D tentatively TRBD2 (5 bases). With 6 bases removed from V and 7 bases from J, the gap between germline ends came to 10 bases. Germline V gives CDR1 SNHLY, CDR2 FYNNEI. The CDR3 totals 11 residues. The CDR3, as DNA: TGTGCCAGCAGGCCCCCGGGGGAGCAGTACTTC. The encoded protein is CASRPPGEQYF.

This chain uses TRBV4-3 with TRBJ1-1; D call uncertain. The CDR3 runs to 15 residues. Trimming removed 0 bases at V and 1 base at J, with 9 bases between. Looked up from germline, CDR1 is LGHNA and CDR2 is YSLEER. The CDR3 region has the DNA TGCGCCAGCAGCCAAGAGGGCAACCCGAACACTGAAGCTTTCTTT. Translation gives CASSQEGNPNTEAFF.

The chain uses TRBV18 and TRBJ2-2; possible D gene TRBD1, 6 bases. CDR3 size: 15 residues. The germline V gene has CDR1 KGHSH and CDR2 LQKENI. V was cut by 4 bases and J by 7 bases, with 16 bases left in between. The CDR3 region has the DNA TGTGCCAGCTCACTACCCGACAGGCTTGTCGGGGAGCTGTTTTTT. This sequence encodes CASSLPDRLVGELFF.

By sample share, this clone is medium-sized. J is TRBJ1-1 and V is TRBV5-1, with 11 bases matching TRBD1. From germline, CDR1 is SGHRS and CDR2 YFSETQ. J gave up 3 bases and V 0 bases, and 4 bases lay outside the gene matches. This CDR3 contains 16 residues. The CDR3 sequence is CASSLGTGGLYTEAFF. The DNA of the CDR3 is TGCGCCAGCAGCTTGGGGACAGGGGGCCTCTACACTGAAGCTTTCTTT.

The chain recombines TRBV14 with TRBJ2-3; the D gene is possibly TRBD1 (7 bases). This CDR3 has 15 amino acids. The V gene lost 3 bases and the J gene lost 2 bases, with 12 bases spanning the gap. Looked up from germline, CDR1 is SGHDN and CDR2 is FVKESK. The CDR3 sequence: CASSQIRGVTDTQYF. CDR3 bases: TGTGCCAGCAGCCAGATCAGGGGGGTCACAGATACGCAGTATTTT.

The chain links TRBV27 to TRBJ2-1, with D possibly TRBD2 on 6 matching bases. The CDR3 is made up of 16 amino acids. The V end lost 3 bases, the J end lost 7 bases, and 19 bases lay between the germline ends. The V gene's germline CDR1 is MNHEY and CDR2 SMNVEV (reference sequence). CDR3 residues: CASSLPEAWGVNEQFF. The DNA for the CDR3 is TGTGCCAGCAGTTTGCCGGAGGCGTGGGGGGTAAATGAGCAGTTCTTC.

The J gene is TRBJ2-7, the V gene TRBV11-2; 7 bases line up with TRBD1. Germline lookup yields CDR1 SGHAT and CDR2 FQNNGV. The CDR3 length is 16 residues. V lost 2 bases and J lost 0; bases outside the gene matches: 7. CDR3 nucleotides: TGTGCCAGCAGCTTATTTCCAGGGGGAAGCTCCTACGAGCAGTACTTC. The encoded protein is CASSLFPGGSSYEQYF.

Here the CDR3 reads CASRASTGDTQYF. DNA for the CDR3: TGTGCCAGCAGGGCTTCGACTGGGGATACGCAGTATTTT. The chain is built from TRBV9 and TRBJ2-3; unclear D gene. V was shortened by 5 bases and J by 6 bases, with 13 bases between the two germline ends. The germline V gene has CDR1 SGDLS and CDR2 YYNGEE. The CDR3 runs 13 residues.